The rows below give T cell receptor beta chains drawn from one sample of a study of spatial heterogeneity in lung cancer. TCRdb fed the 5' RACE reads into MiXCR, producing one record per CDR3 protein. The data contain about 120,000 distinct CDR3 sequences, 12% of them singletons. The material was PBMCs, obtained at follow-up. The receptors were gathered from a male donor with early-stage non-small cell lung cancer. Both conserved end residues are part of each CDR3. The order of the fields is clone size, D gene, V gene, J gene, CDR3 protein, CDR3 DNA. A D gene is named only where the DNA matches it firmly. Only part of the rows carry a size: once, few, many, or a class if the clone is expanded.

many,-,TRBV29-1,TRBJ1-1,CSVDGRTTKNTEAFF,TGCAGCGTTGATGGTAGGACTACCAAGAACACTGAAGCTTTCTTT
many,-,TRBV24-1,TRBJ2-3,CATSDGTDTQYF,TGTGCCACCAGTGATGGCACAGATACGCAGTATTTT
-,-,TRBV7-8,TRBJ2-3,CASSSPQYSDTQYF,TGTGCCAGCAGCTCCCCCCAATATTCAGATACGCAGTATTTT
few,TRBD1,TRBV2,TRBJ2-7,CASSAGTGGYEQYF,TGTGCCAGCAGTGCCGGGACAGGGGGGTACGAGCAGTACTTC
-,-,TRBV29-1,TRBJ1-1,CSVDPGRGSWTEAFF,TGCAGCGTTGACCCGGGGCGCGGGTCTTGGACTGAAGCTTTCTTT
medium-sized,TRBD2,TRBV27,TRBJ2-7,CASSLGLAGEQYF,TGTGCCAGCAGTTTGGGACTAGCTGGCGAGCAGTACTTC
-,-,TRBV5-1,TRBJ1-2,CASSLDSVRYTF,TGCGCCAGCAGCTTGGACAGTGTACGCTACACCTTC
many,-,TRBV10-3,TRBJ2-7,CAISGGYEQYF,TGTGCCATCAGTGGGGGGTACGAGCAGTACTTC
-,TRBD1,TRBV20-1,TRBJ1-5,CSAREDRGRQPQHF,TGCAGTGCTAGAGAGGACAGGGGGCGGCAGCCCCAGCATTTT
-,-,TRBV30,TRBJ1-2,CAWNHVLRRRVEYGYTF,TGTGCCTGGAACCATGTACTCAGGAGGAGGGTAGAGTATGGCTACACCTTC
-,-,TRBV5-1,TRBJ1-2,CASSSTAFNYGYTF,TGCGCCAGCAGCTCAACAGCTTTCAACTATGGCTACACCTTC
-,-,TRBV7-3,TRBJ1-6,CASSLSTRGESPLHF,TGTGCCAGCAGCTTAAGTACCCGGGGCGAATCACCCCTCCACTTT
-,-,TRBV7-2,TRBJ2-3,CASSLQGGSTDTQYF,TGTGCCAGCAGCTTACAGGGGGGCTCCACAGATACGCAGTATTTT
few,TRBD2,TRBV18,TRBJ2-7,CASSPGTSGYSYEQYF,TGTGCCAGCTCACCAGGGACTAGCGGATACTCCTACGAGCAGTACTTC
many,-,TRBV28,TRBJ2-7,CASSYRVSYEQYF,TGTGCCAGCAGCTACAGGGTCTCCTACGAGCAGTACTTC
many,-,TRBV7-9,TRBJ1-1,CASSAKANPGTEAFF,TGTGCCAGCAGCGCTAAGGCCAATCCGGGCACTGAAGCTTTCTTT
-,-,TRBV28,TRBJ1-1,CASSLVQGRGYTEAFF,TGTGCCAGCAGTTTGGTGCAGGGGAGGGGGTACACTGAAGCTTTCTTT
few,-,TRBV30,TRBJ1-1,CAWSVSSYTEAFF,TGTGCCTGGAGTGTATCGAGCTACACTGAAGCTTTCTTT
few,-,TRBV14,TRBJ2-4,CASSPGLAKNIQYF,TGTGCCAGCAGCCCAGGACTAGCCAAAAACATTCAGTACTTC
many,-,TRBV7-9,TRBJ1-6,CASSSTGFNSPLHF,TGTGCCAGCAGCTCCACAGGGTTTAATTCACCCCTCCACTTT
-,-,TRBV5-1,TRBJ1-6,CASSLSYGRNSPLHF,TGCGCCAGCAGCTTGTCTTACGGCAGAAATTCACCCCTCCACTTT
few,TRBD1,TRBV11-1,TRBJ1-1,CASSWAGGDAFF,TGTGCCAGCAGCTGGGCAGGGGGCGACGCTTTCTTT
many,TRBD1,TRBV20-1,TRBJ2-5,CSATPDRGGETQYF,TGCAGTGCAACCCCGGACAGGGGGGGTGAGACCCAGTACTTC
-,-,TRBV18,TRBJ1-1,CASSPQQEMNTEAFF,TGTGCCAGCTCACCCCAACAAGAGATGAACACTGAAGCTTTCTTT
many,-,TRBV7-3,TRBJ1-1,CASSLRGAGEAFF,TGTGCCAGCAGCTTACGGGGGGCTGGTGAAGCTTTCTTT
many,-,TRBV7-9,TRBJ1-1,CASSLDWVPEAFF,TGTGCCAGCAGCTTAGATTGGGTACCCGAAGCTTTCTTT
many,-,TRBV27,TRBJ1-1,CASSSLGLQYGAFF,TGTGCCAGCAGTTCTCTAGGGCTCCAATACGGAGCTTTCTTT
many,TRBD2,TRBV15,TRBJ2-3,CATSRLAGSDTQYF,TGTGCCACCAGCAGGCTAGCGGGGTCAGATACGCAGTATTTT
-,-,TRBV5-1,TRBJ2-3,CASSLALDTQYF,TGCGCCAGCAGCTTGGCCTTGGATACGCAGTATTTT
many,TRBD2,TRBV5-1,TRBJ2-5,CASSLAPGAGEETQYF,TGCGCCAGCAGCTTGGCCCCGGGAGCGGGGGAAGAGACCCAGTACTTC
many,TRBD1,TRBV5-4,TRBJ2-5,CASRKTGGRETQYF,TGTGCCAGCAGAAAGACAGGGGGAAGAGAGACCCAGTACTTC
many,-,TRBV20-1,TRBJ2-7,CSAKEGTPIREQYF,TGCAGTGCAAAGGAGGGGACCCCCATCCGGGAGCAGTACTTC